Below are 22 T cell receptor beta chains sequenced from a single sample in a study of response to subunit inactivated influenza vaccine. Each CDR3 protein is one row after TCRdb ran MiXCR on the RT-PCR reads. The sample has approximately 480,000 distinct CDR3 sequences; approximately 11% are singletons. The sample here was PBMCs from blood, taken about 6 weeks after vaccination. These receptor sequences come from a man aged 50-59 years who received an inactivated influenza vaccine.

This clonotype was counted ten times or more. The CDR3 is CATSDPKGTSAYNEQFF. The CDR3 DNA sequence: TGTGCCACCAGTGATCCGAAGGGAACTAGCGCGTACAATGAGCAGTTCTTC. The V gene is TRBV24-1, the J gene TRBJ2-1, with 7 bases identical to TRBD2. CDR1 and CDR2 (germline): KGHDR, SFDVKD. The CDR3 has 17 amino acids. J gave up 4 bases and V 3 bases, and 11 bases lay outside the gene matches.

This clonotype appeared many times. This chain connects TRBV5-1 to TRBJ2-3, with D perhaps given as TRBD1 or TRBD2 (6 bases each). There are 14 residues in the CDR3. Germline-derived CDR1 and CDR2 are SGHRS and YFSETQ. The germline V and J ends were trimmed by 1 base and 4 bases, with 10 bases remaining between them. This CDR3 reads CASSLTGGSDTQYF. The CDR3 bases are TGCGCCAGCAGCTTGACCGGGGGCTCAGATACGCAGTATTTT.

This clonotype turned up a few times. V usage is TRBV25-1 and J usage is TRBJ2-3; D remains unclear. Germline loops: CDR1 MGHDK, CDR2 SYGVNS. Trimming pared 8 bases from V and 2 bases from J, leaving 11 bases between. The CDR3 runs to 13 residues. CDR3 sequence: CASRLEITDTQYF. CDR3 coding DNA: TGTGCCAGCCGGCTGGAGATCACAGATACGCAGTATTTT. The full variable domain, completed using reference TRBV25-1 and TRBJ2-3, is EADIYQTPRYLVIGTGKKITLECSQTMGHDKMYWYQQDPGMELHLIHYSYGVNSTEKGDLSSESTVSRIRTEHFPLTLESARPSHTSQYLCASRLEITDTQYFGPGTRLTVL.

This sequence joins TRBV27 and TRBJ2-5; 8 bases are shared with TRBD2. The CDR3 loop spans 15 amino acids. The germline V gene has CDR1 MNHEY and CDR2 SMNVEV (reference sequence). J gave up 5 bases and V 1 base, and 6 bases lay outside the gene matches. The CDR3 loop reads CASSLFAGGLETQYF. CDR3 bases: TGTGCCAGCAGTTTATTTGCGGGGGGTCTCGAGACCCAGTACTTC.

This clonotype was observed a handful of times. The rearrangement links TRBV20-1 to TRBJ2-2, with no clear D. The CDR3 sequence is 12 residues long. V gave up 3 bases and J gave up 5 bases, with 7 bases separating them. Germline values: CDR1 DFQATT, CDR2 SNEGSKA (reference sequence). In DNA form, the CDR3 reads TGCAGTGCTAGTTGGGTGACCGGGGAGCTGTTTTTT. This encodes CSASWVTGELFF.

The J gene is TRBJ2-3, the V gene TRBV5-1; D unclear. V was shortened by 4 bases and J by 1 base, with 13 bases between the two germline ends. Germline-derived CDR1 and CDR2 are SGHRS and YFSETQ. The CDR3 extends over 15 amino acids. In nucleotides, the CDR3 is TGCGCCAGCAGCCAAGGGTGGGCGGGCACAGATACGCAGTATTTT. It codes for CASSQGWAGTDTQYF.

This clonotype has just a few counts. V usage is TRBV24-1 and J usage is TRBJ2-2; TRBD1 aligns across 9 bases. The CDR3 is 15 amino acids. Germline V gives CDR1 KGHDR, CDR2 SFDVKD. The V gene end was trimmed by 4 bases and the J gene end by 3 bases; junction bases not matched to a gene: 2. The CDR3 loop is CATSERDRDTGELFF. The DNA of the CDR3 is TGTGCCACCAGTGAAAGGGACAGGGACACCGGGGAGCTGTTTTTT.

The table lists this clonotype with a few counts. This chain links TRBV5-1 with TRBJ2-5, with TRBD1 as a possible D gene (6 bases). Looked up from germline, CDR1 is SGHRS and CDR2 is YFSETQ. V shed 4 bases and J shed 0 bases, with 16 bases lying between them. This CDR3 contains 16 residues. The CDR3 nucleotides are TGCGCCAGCAGCGCCCGGGACACAACGTACCAAGAGACCCAGTACTTC. It specifies CASSARDTTYQETQYF.

This clonotype has a handful of counts. The V and J genes are TRBV2 and TRBJ2-1, with D possibly matching TRBD1 (6 bases). This CDR3 has 18 residues. Germline loops: CDR1 SNHLY, CDR2 FYNNEI. V was trimmed by 6 bases and J by 0 bases, leaving 21 bases between them. CDR3: CASREPGRDTSSYNEQFF. The CDR3, as DNA: TGTGCCAGCAGAGAGCCAGGCCGGGACACGAGCTCCTACAATGAGCAGTTCTTC.

This clonotype was seen a few times. The V and J genes are TRBV13 and TRBJ2-3, with D tentatively TRBD2 (6 bases). Germline CDR1 and CDR2: PRHDT and FYEKMQ (reference sequence). V lost 6 bases to trimming and J lost 5 bases, with 27 bases between them. The CDR3 spans 18 residues. DNA of the CDR3: TGTGCCAGCAGTTCTCTCTCTCGGGACTCCCTTAACAAAGATACGCAGTATTTT. This sequence encodes CASSSLSRDSLNKDTQYF.

This clonotype came up a few times. The chain has TRBV11-2 and TRBJ1-6; D is undetermined. The length of the CDR3 is 16 residues. CDR1 is SGHAT and CDR2 is FQNNGV in the germline V gene. Trimming took 2 bases from V and 6 from J, leaving 14 bases between them. The DNA for the CDR3 is TGTGCCAGCAGCTTACTCCCGAGGAGTGGTAATTCACCCCTCCACTTT. Protein: CASSLLPRSGNSPLHF.

This rearrangement joins TRBV5-6 to TRBJ2-1; TRBD2 matches 10 bases. The CDR3 contains 14 residues. After removal of 7 bases from V and 6 bases from J, the junction contained 7 bases not matched to a gene. Germline CDR1 and CDR2: SGHDT and YYEEEE. The CDR3 coding sequence is TGTGCCAGCCAGCGGGGGGGCTACGGCAATGAGCAGTTCTTC. Its protein product is CASQRGGYGNEQFF.

This clonotype was counted between two and nine times. The chain couples TRBV27 to TRBJ2-2, with a weak D call TRBD2 (6 bases). The V gene's germline CDR1 is MNHEY and CDR2 SMNVEV (reference sequence). The length of the CDR3 is 16 residues. V lost 4 bases and J lost 0, with 12 bases in between. The CDR3 here is CASSSTGGSNTGELFF. CDR3 nucleotide sequence: TGTGCCAGCAGTTCCACCGGGGGTTCGAACACCGGGGAGCTGTTTTTT.

This clonotype was picked up a small number of times. The genes are TRBV9 and TRBJ2-2; the match to TRBD1 covers 7 bases. V lost 4 bases, J lost 1 base, and 7 bases stayed unmatched. This CDR3 is built from 16 residues. Germline CDR1 is SGDLS and CDR2 is YYNGEE. The CDR3 coding sequence is TGTGCCAGCAGCAGATCCTGGACAGGGAACACCGGGGAGCTGTTTTTT. Translated: CASSRSWTGNTGELFF.

V usage is TRBV9 and J usage is TRBJ2-7, with a possible D match to TRBD1 (6 bases). From germline, CDR1 is SGDLS and CDR2 YYNGEE. V shed 4 bases and J shed 1 base, with 21 bases lying between them. The CDR3 has 17 residues. The DNA of the CDR3 is TGTGCCAGCAGCCCCCATGTGGGGGCTAGCCTGTCCTACGAGCAGTACTTC. The encoded protein is CASSPHVGASLSYEQYF. Looking up the rest from reference TRBV9 and TRBJ2-7 gives the full variable domain: DSGVTQTPKHLITATGQRVTLRCSPRSGDLSVYWYQQSLDQGLQFLIQYYNGEERAKGNILERFSAQQFPDLHSELNLSSLELGDSALYFCASSPHVGASLSYEQYFGPGTRLTVT.

This clonotype was counted ten times or more. This chain links TRBV20-1 with TRBJ1-5; 9 bases map to TRBD1. The length of the CDR3 is 18 residues. CDR1 and CDR2 from the germline V gene are DFQATT and SNEGSKA (reference sequence). Trimming at V came to 4 bases and at J to 4 bases, leaving 17 bases not matched to a gene. The CDR3 DNA is TGCAGTGCTAAGATTCTTAGCCCGGGACAGGGATATAATCAGCCCCAGCATTTT. Protein: CSAKILSPGQGYNQPQHF.

This clonotype was found a few times. The chain carries TRBV5-8 and TRBJ1-6; D is unclear. V was trimmed by 2 bases and J by 10 bases, leaving 13 bases between them. Germline V gene lookup returns CDR1 SGHTS and CDR2 YDEGEE. The CDR3 consists of 14 residues. The CDR3 nucleotides read TGTGCCAGCAGCTTCCCCGGAGGAGGCTCACCCCTCCACTTT. Its translation: CASSFPGGGSPLHF.

In its sample, this clonotype was seen a few times. CDR3 in DNA: TGTGCCAGCAGTTTCAGGGGGACAGGGGTCACTGAAGCTTTCTTT. It yields the protein CASSFRGTGVTEAFF. The chain is built from TRBV12-3 or TRBV12-4 and TRBJ1-1, with 10 bases lining up with TRBD1. V lost 3 bases to trimming and J lost 4 bases; unmatched junction nucleotides: 5. CDR3 length equals 15 residues.

This clonotype has more than one count but fewer than ten. The V call is TRBV9, the J call TRBJ1-6, with a tentative D call TRBD1 (5 bases). Per germline, CDR1 SGDLS and CDR2 YYNGEE. Trimming removed 0 bases from V and 8 bases from J, with 12 bases in between. This CDR3 has 15 residues. For the CDR3, the DNA is TGTGCCAGCAGCGTAGAAGGGGATAAGGATTCACCCCTCCACTTT. As protein: CASSVEGDKDSPLHF.

The V gene is TRBV7-6, the J gene TRBJ2-1; 15 nucleotides agree with TRBD2. The CDR3 spans 19 residues. With V trimmed by 2 bases and J by 0 bases, 5 bases remained unmatched. Germline CDR1 and CDR2: SGHVS and FNYEAQ. The CDR3 DNA is TGTGCCAGCAGCTTACACCGGACTAGCGGGGGGGGCTCCTACAATGAGCAGTTCTTC. The encoded protein is CASSLHRTSGGGSYNEQFF.

This clonotype was picked up many times. A junction end diverges from the germline sequence, so it may reflect a read error. The chain has TRBV12-3 or TRBV12-4 and TRBJ2-1; D uncertain. CDR3 size: 12 residues. The CDR3 DNA reads as TGTGCCAGCAGTTTCGCGGAAGGTGGGTCGGTCTTC. Protein: CASSFAEGGSVF.

In this sample, this clonotype turned up a few times. V usage is TRBV24-1 and J usage is TRBJ2-3, with 10 bases identical to TRBD2. Germline-derived CDR1 and CDR2 are KGHDR and SFDVKD. This CDR3 is 16 amino acids long. The V and J ends lost 2 bases and 3 bases, in that order; junction bases with no gene match: 4. CDR3 sequence reads: CATSDSTSGVTDTQYF. For the CDR3, the DNA is TGTGCCACCAGTGATTCAACTAGCGGGGTTACAGATACGCAGTATTTT.